Listed below are T cell receptor beta chains from one sample, sequenced in a study of blood T cell repertoires in COVID-19. Using immunoSEQ multiplex PCR, the repertoire was profiled, and TCRdb retains in-frame clones only, with some absent. The sample contains 250,000 to 350,000 clones, 86% of which appear only once. Sequenced sample: peripheral blood. Receptors originate from a woman in her 30s with active or convalescent COVID-19. Each CDR3 is given with its conserved first and last residue. The D gene is left open where the match is weak. Size values are once, few and many counts, or a class for expanded clones, and some rows have none.

clone size: NA; J gene: TRBJ1-6; V gene: TRBV11-1; D gene: TRBD1; CDR3 DNA: TGTGCCAGCAGCTTAGGGGGACAGCTTTCACCCCTCCACTTT; CDR3 protein: CASSLGGQLSPLHF
clone size: few; J gene: TRBJ1-1; V gene: TRBV6-5; D gene: TRBD1; CDR3 DNA: TGTGCCAGCAGTTCCCCGACAGGGACAGTAACTGAAGCTTTCTTT; CDR3 protein: CASSSPTGTVTEAFF
clone size: NA; J gene: TRBJ2-2; V gene: TRBV28; D gene: NA; CDR3 DNA: TGTGCCAGCAGTTTCAATCCGAACACCGGGGAGCTGTTTTTT; CDR3 protein: CASSFNPNTGELFF
clone size: few; J gene: TRBJ1-2; V gene: TRBV28; D gene: NA; CDR3 DNA: TGTGCCAGCCTGGGGAGCGGGGGCCCCAGCTATGGCTACACCTTC; CDR3 protein: CASLGSGGPSYGYTF
clone size: NA; J gene: TRBJ2-1; V gene: TRBV6-1; D gene: TRBD2; CDR3 DNA: TGTGCCAGCAGTGAAGTAGTAGGGAGGCGGGGGGCCCACAATGAGCAGTTCTTC; CDR3 protein: CASSEVVGRRGAHNEQFF
clone size: NA; J gene: TRBJ2-3; V gene: TRBV5-4; D gene: NA; CDR3 DNA: TGTGCCAGCAGCGTAATCACAGATACGCAGTATTTT; CDR3 protein: CASSVITDTQYF
clone size: NA; J gene: TRBJ1-1; V gene: TRBV19; D gene: TRBD1; CDR3 DNA: TGTGCCAGTACTCCAAGGGAGACCAGGGGGGCCACTGAAGCTTTCTTT; CDR3 protein: CASTPRETRGATEAFF
clone size: NA; J gene: TRBJ1-1; V gene: TRBV7-3; D gene: NA; CDR3 DNA: TGTGCCAGCAGCTTAACTGCGGGGGTTCAAGCTTTCTTT; CDR3 protein: CASSLTAGVQAFF
clone size: NA; J gene: TRBJ2-7; V gene: TRBV11-2; D gene: NA; CDR3 DNA: TGTGCCAGCAGCCCGCCAGGTTACGAGCAGTACTTC; CDR3 protein: CASSPPGYEQYF
clone size: NA; J gene: TRBJ1-6; V gene: TRBV4-1; D gene: NA; CDR3 DNA: TGCGCCAGCAGCCAAGTCCTAAGCTCCTATAATTCACCCCTCCACTTT; CDR3 protein: CASSQVLSSYNSPLHF
clone size: NA; J gene: TRBJ2-1; V gene: TRBV7-8; D gene: TRBD2; CDR3 DNA: TGTGCCAGCAGCTTATCTCGGACGACTAGCGGGACGAGCTCCTACAATGAGCAGTTCTTC; CDR3 protein: CASSLSRTTSGTSSYNEQFF
clone size: NA; J gene: TRBJ1-4; V gene: TRBV7-8; D gene: TRBD1; CDR3 DNA: TGTGCCAGCAGCCTGGAGACAGGGATAAATGAAAAACTGTTTTTT; CDR3 protein: CASSLETGINEKLFF
clone size: once; J gene: TRBJ2-7; V gene: TRBV5-6; D gene: NA; CDR3 DNA: TGTGCCAGCAGCCCCCCCGGAGGTGAGCCCTACGAGCAGTACTTC; CDR3 protein: CASSPPGGEPYEQYF
clone size: NA; J gene: TRBJ2-2; V gene: TRBV7-9; D gene: TRBD2; CDR3 DNA: TGTGCCAGCAGCTTTAAACTAGCGGGGGGACACACCGGGGAGCTGTTTTTT; CDR3 protein: CASSFKLAGGHTGELFF
clone size: NA; J gene: TRBJ1-5; V gene: TRBV5-6; D gene: TRBD1; CDR3 DNA: TGTGCCAGCAGCCCGGGGACAGGGGCCGATCAGCCCCAGCATTTT; CDR3 protein: CASSPGTGADQPQHF
clone size: NA; J gene: TRBJ2-1; V gene: TRBV10-3; D gene: TRBD2; CDR3 DNA: TGTGCCATCAGTGAGTCGGGGGTGGTAGCGGGGGGAGATGAGCAGTTCTTC; CDR3 protein: CAISESGVVAGGDEQFF
clone size: NA; J gene: TRBJ1-1; V gene: TRBV7-8; D gene: NA; CDR3 DNA: TGTGCCAGCAGCTTGTCAGGGAGGGCTGAAGCTTTCTTT; CDR3 protein: CASSLSGRAEAFF
clone size: NA; J gene: TRBJ1-2; V gene: TRBV5-1; D gene: TRBD1; CDR3 DNA: TGCGCCAGCAGCTTGGCGGACAGGGCGGCTGGCTACACCTTC; CDR3 protein: CASSLADRAAGYTF
clone size: few; J gene: TRBJ2-7; V gene: TRBV5-1; D gene: TRBD2; CDR3 DNA: TGCGCCAGCAGCTTGGGGCATTTGGGGACTAACGCCTACGAGCAGTACTTC; CDR3 protein: CASSLGHLGTNAYEQYF
clone size: once; J gene: TRBJ1-1; V gene: TRBV19; D gene: NA; CDR3 DNA: TGTGCCAGTAGTCGTATGGGGCCCACCTTCAACCGCCAAAAAATGAACACTGAAGCTTTCTTT; CDR3 protein: CASSRMGPTFNRQKMNTEAFF
clone size: NA; J gene: TRBJ2-7; V gene: TRBV6-1; D gene: NA; CDR3 DNA: TGTGCCAGCAGTGAAATTCACATATCCTCTTCATCCGAGCAGTACTTC; CDR3 protein: CASSEIHISSSSEQYF
clone size: once; J gene: TRBJ2-1; V gene: TRBV7-9; D gene: NA; CDR3 DNA: TGTGCCACCCCCCCCGGGACTCAGGACGTCGGTGAGCAGTTCTTC; CDR3 protein: CATPPGTQDVGEQFF
clone size: few; J gene: TRBJ2-7; V gene: TRBV29-1; D gene: TRBD1; CDR3 DNA: TGCAGCGTTGCTGACCCGGGACAGGGACGCTACGCGCAGTACTTC; CDR3 protein: CSVADPGQGRYAQYF
clone size: NA; J gene: TRBJ1-2; V gene: TRBV7-8; D gene: NA; CDR3 DNA: TGTGCCAGCAGCTTAGTGGATGTAGACTATGGTTACACCTTC; CDR3 protein: CASSLVDVDYGYTF
clone size: NA; J gene: TRBJ1-5; V gene: TRBV6-5; D gene: TRBD1; CDR3 DNA: TGTGCCAGCGGGGGGACAGTCAATCAGCCCCAGCATTTT; CDR3 protein: CASGGTVNQPQHF
clone size: NA; J gene: TRBJ2-7; V gene: TRBV2; D gene: TRBD2; CDR3 DNA: TGTGCCAGCAGTTCCGTTAGCGGGGGGGCCGAGCAGTACTTC; CDR3 protein: CASSSVSGGAEQYF
clone size: NA; J gene: TRBJ1-4; V gene: TRBV18; D gene: TRBD1; CDR3 DNA: TGTGCCAGCTCGACACAGGGGGCAGTGGAAAAACTGTTTTTT; CDR3 protein: CASSTQGAVEKLFF
clone size: NA; J gene: TRBJ2-3; V gene: TRBV5-1; D gene: NA; CDR3 DNA: TGCGCCAGCAGCTTTCGAAGGGGTAGCACAGATACGCAGTATTTT; CDR3 protein: CASSFRRGSTDTQYF
clone size: NA; J gene: TRBJ2-2; V gene: TRBV6-5; D gene: TRBD1; CDR3 DNA: TGTGCCAGCAAAGTTGGGACAGTTAACACCGGGGAGCTGTTTTTT; CDR3 protein: CASKVGTVNTGELFF
clone size: NA; J gene: TRBJ1-6; V gene: TRBV30; D gene: TRBD1; CDR3 DNA: TGTGCCTGGACCCCAAGGGACAGGGTTAATTCACCCCTCCACTTT; CDR3 protein: CAWTPRDRVNSPLHF
clone size: NA; J gene: TRBJ1-6; V gene: TRBV6-5; D gene: NA; CDR3 DNA: TGTGCCAGCCGCCCCGAGAATTCACCCCTCCACTTT; CDR3 protein: CASRPENSPLHF
clone size: NA; J gene: TRBJ1-6; V gene: TRBV9; D gene: NA; CDR3 DNA: TGTGCCAGCAGCATGAGAGAAACTAATAATTCACCCCTCCACTTT; CDR3 protein: CASSMRETNNSPLHF
clone size: NA; J gene: TRBJ2-5; V gene: TRBV5-1; D gene: TRBD2; CDR3 DNA: TGCGCCAGCAGCTTGGAGCGGGGTGGAGAGACCCAGTACTTC; CDR3 protein: CASSLERGGETQYF
clone size: NA; J gene: TRBJ2-5; V gene: TRBV4-2; D gene: NA; CDR3 DNA: TGTGCCAGCAGCCAAGACGGGACCCAGTACTTC; CDR3 protein: CASSQDGTQYF
clone size: few; J gene: TRBJ1-1; V gene: TRBV7-2; D gene: NA; CDR3 DNA: TGTGCCAGCAGCATAAAGGGGGACGTGAACACTGAAGCTTTCTTT; CDR3 protein: CASSIKGDVNTEAFF
clone size: NA; J gene: TRBJ2-2; V gene: TRBV4-3; D gene: NA; CDR3 DNA: TGCGCCAGCAGCCGGGCCACGAGTACCGGGGAGCTGTTTTTT; CDR3 protein: CASSRATSTGELFF
clone size: NA; J gene: TRBJ2-5; V gene: TRBV6-1; D gene: TRBD2; CDR3 DNA: TGTGCCAGCAGTGAACGGAAGCGGGGGCGGGGAGAGACCCAGTACTTC; CDR3 protein: CASSERKRGRGETQYF
clone size: once; J gene: TRBJ1-6; V gene: TRBV3-1/TRBV3-2; D gene: TRBD1; CDR3 DNA: TGTGCCAGCAGCCAACCGGACAGGGGGCGATCACCCCTCCACTTT; CDR3 protein: CASSQPDRGRSPLHF
clone size: NA; J gene: TRBJ2-3; V gene: TRBV27; D gene: TRBD2; CDR3 DNA: TGTGCCAGCAGTTTAAAAGCGGGGGGTACGAAAGATACGCAGTATTTT; CDR3 protein: CASSLKAGGTKDTQYF
clone size: NA; J gene: TRBJ1-4; V gene: TRBV4-1; D gene: NA; CDR3 DNA: TGCGCCAGCAGCCCTTTAGGGAGGAACCGGGGAAAACTGTTTTTT; CDR3 protein: CASSPLGRNRGKLFF
clone size: NA; J gene: TRBJ2-1; V gene: TRBV19; D gene: TRBD2; CDR3 DNA: TGTGCCAGTAGTATTGCTAGCGGGGGGATTCAAAGTGAGCAGTTCTTC; CDR3 protein: CASSIASGGIQSEQFF
clone size: NA; J gene: TRBJ1-1; V gene: TRBV29-1; D gene: NA; CDR3 DNA: TGCAGCGTTGTGGGGGTCAGGGGAGCCACTGAAGCTTTCTTT; CDR3 protein: CSVVGVRGATEAFF
clone size: NA; J gene: TRBJ2-3; V gene: TRBV7-2; D gene: NA; CDR3 DNA: TGTGCCAGCAGCCCCGGACAGGGAGGGGATACGCAGTATTTT; CDR3 protein: CASSPGQGGDTQYF
clone size: NA; J gene: TRBJ2-7; V gene: TRBV27; D gene: NA; CDR3 DNA: TGTGCCAGCAGCTCCAGAGGGGGGGCCTCATACGAGCAGTACTTC; CDR3 protein: CASSSRGGASYEQYF
clone size: NA; J gene: TRBJ1-3; V gene: TRBV9; D gene: NA; CDR3 DNA: TGTGCCAGCAGCGTAAGCCCGGACACAATCGCCGCCATATATTTT; CDR3 protein: CASSVSPDTIAAIYF
clone size: NA; J gene: TRBJ2-1; V gene: TRBV5-1; D gene: NA; CDR3 DNA: TGCGCCAGCAGCTATGGGGGCGATGAGCAGTTCTTC; CDR3 protein: CASSYGGDEQFF
clone size: NA; J gene: TRBJ1-5; V gene: TRBV28; D gene: TRBD1; CDR3 DNA: TGTGCCAGCAGTTTTCCGAACAGGGGGGTTCAGCCCCAGCATTTT; CDR3 protein: CASSFPNRGVQPQHF
clone size: NA; J gene: TRBJ2-5; V gene: TRBV6-5; D gene: NA; CDR3 DNA: TGTGCCACCGCACTTCAGACAGGAATCCAAGAGACCCAGTACTTC; CDR3 protein: CATALQTGIQETQYF
clone size: NA; J gene: TRBJ1-6; V gene: TRBV9; D gene: NA; CDR3 DNA: TGTGCCAGCACCACTGGGGGCCCAGATAATTCACCCCTCCACTTT; CDR3 protein: CASTTGGPDNSPLHF
clone size: NA; J gene: TRBJ2-1; V gene: TRBV11-2; D gene: NA; CDR3 DNA: TGTGCCAGCAGCTTAAGCTGGTCTCCTGACAATGAGCAGTTCTTC; CDR3 protein: CASSLSWSPDNEQFF
clone size: NA; J gene: TRBJ2-1; V gene: TRBV6-5; D gene: TRBD2; CDR3 DNA: TGTGCCAGCGGCGAGCGGGGGGGTCGGTTCTTC; CDR3 protein: CASGERGGRFF
clone size: few; J gene: TRBJ2-7; V gene: TRBV19; D gene: TRBD1; CDR3 DNA: TGTGCCACCTCGGAGGACAGGCGAATGGAGCAGTACTTC; CDR3 protein: CATSEDRRMEQYF
clone size: NA; J gene: TRBJ1-2; V gene: TRBV4-3; D gene: NA; CDR3 DNA: TGCGCCAGCAGCCAAGACCGCGGGACCGGGGGGGGAGGCTACACCTTC; CDR3 protein: CASSQDRGTGGGGYTF